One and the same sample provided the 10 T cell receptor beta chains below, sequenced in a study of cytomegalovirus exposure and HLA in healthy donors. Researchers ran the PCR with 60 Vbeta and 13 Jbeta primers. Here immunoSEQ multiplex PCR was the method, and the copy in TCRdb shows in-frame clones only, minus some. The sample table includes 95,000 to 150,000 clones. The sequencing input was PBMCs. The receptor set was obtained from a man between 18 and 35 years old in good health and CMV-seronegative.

DNA for the CDR3: TGCGCCAGCAGCGTCGGGACTAGCTTTTACAATGAGCAGTTCTTC. Translated: CASSVGTSFYNEQFF. J is TRBJ2-1 and V is TRBV5-1; 9 nucleotides align to TRBD2. V lost 4 bases and J lost 4; bases outside the gene matches: 6. The CDR3 has 15 residues. CDR1 SGHRS and CDR2 YFSETQ come from the germline V gene.

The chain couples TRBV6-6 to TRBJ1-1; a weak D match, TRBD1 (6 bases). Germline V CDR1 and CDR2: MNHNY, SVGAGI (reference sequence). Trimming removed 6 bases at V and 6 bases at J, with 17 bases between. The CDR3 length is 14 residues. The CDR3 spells CASRSLDRRAEAFF. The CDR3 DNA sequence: TGTGCCAGCAGAAGTTTGGACAGACGGGCTGAAGCTTTCTTT.

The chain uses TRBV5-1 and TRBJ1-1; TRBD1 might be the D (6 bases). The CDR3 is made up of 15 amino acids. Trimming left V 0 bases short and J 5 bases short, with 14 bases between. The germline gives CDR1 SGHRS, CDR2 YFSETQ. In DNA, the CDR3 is TGCGCCAGCAGCTTGGGGACTGCGAGGGGGACTGAAGCTTTCTTT. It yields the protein CASSLGTARGTEAFF.

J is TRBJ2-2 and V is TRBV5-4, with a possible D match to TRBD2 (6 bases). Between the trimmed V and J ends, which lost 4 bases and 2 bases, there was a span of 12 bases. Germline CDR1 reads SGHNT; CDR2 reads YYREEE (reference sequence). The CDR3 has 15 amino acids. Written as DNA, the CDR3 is TGTGCCAGCAGCCCTGCGGGGTCTAACACCGGGGAGCTGTTTTTT. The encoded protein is CASSPAGSNTGELFF.

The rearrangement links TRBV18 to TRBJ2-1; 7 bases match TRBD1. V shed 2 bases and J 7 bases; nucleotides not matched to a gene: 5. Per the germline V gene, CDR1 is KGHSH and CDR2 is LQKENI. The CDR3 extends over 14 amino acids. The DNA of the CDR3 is TGTGCCAGCTCACCAGACAACAGGGGAAATGAGCAGTTCTTC. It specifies CASSPDNRGNEQFF.

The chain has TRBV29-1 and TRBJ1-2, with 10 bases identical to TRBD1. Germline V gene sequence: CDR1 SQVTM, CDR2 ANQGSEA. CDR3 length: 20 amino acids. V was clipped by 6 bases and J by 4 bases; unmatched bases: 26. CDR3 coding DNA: TGCAGCGTGGGGACAGGGGATATTGGGAAGGATATACGTCCGTCCTATGGCTACACCTTC. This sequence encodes CSVGTGDIGKDIRPSYGYTF.

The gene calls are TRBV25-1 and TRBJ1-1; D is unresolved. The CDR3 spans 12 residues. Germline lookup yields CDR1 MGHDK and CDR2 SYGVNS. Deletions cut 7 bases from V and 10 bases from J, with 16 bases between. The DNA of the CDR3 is TGTGCCAGCAATGAGGGCGCAGGTCGAGCTTTCTTT. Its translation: CASNEGAGRAFF.

The CDR3 loop is CASSQDHGGSGRFGEQYF. The CDR3 DNA reads as TGCGCCAGCAGCCAGGACCACGGGGGTAGCGGGAGGTTTGGCGAGCAGTACTTC. The chain carries TRBV4-1 and TRBJ2-5; 10 nucleotides agree with TRBD2. The DNA end lines up better with TRBJ2-7; the J call may be wrong. CDR1 is MGHRA, CDR2 YSYEKL, per germline. CDR3 length equals 18 residues.

The CDR3 here is CASSVEFRDSFTDTQYF. Here the CDR3 DNA reads TGTGCCAGTAGTGTGGAGTTCCGGGACTCGTTCACAGATACGCAGTATTTT. The chain joins TRBV19 to TRBJ2-3; weak D call: TRBD2 (6 bases). CDR1 is LNHDA, CDR2 SQIVND, per germline (reference sequence). CDR3 length equals 17 residues. Between the trimmed V and J ends, which lost 5 bases and 2 bases, there was a span of 20 bases.

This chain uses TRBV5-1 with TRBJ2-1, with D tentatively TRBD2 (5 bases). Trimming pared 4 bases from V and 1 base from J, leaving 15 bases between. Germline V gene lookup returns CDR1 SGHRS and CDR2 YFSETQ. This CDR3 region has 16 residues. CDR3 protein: CASSPEAAGSYNEQFF. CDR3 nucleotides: TGCGCCAGCAGCCCAGAAGCGGCTGGTTCCTACAATGAGCAGTTCTTC. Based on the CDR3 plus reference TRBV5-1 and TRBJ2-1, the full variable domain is KAGVTQTPRYLIKTRGQQVTLSCSPISGHRSVSWYQQTPGQGLQFLFEYFSETQRNKGNFPGRFSGRQFSNSRSEMNVSTLELGDSALYLCASSPEAAGSYNEQFFGPGTRLTVL.